The next 9 T cell receptor beta chains were all read from a single sample in a study of cytomegalovirus exposure and HLA in healthy donors. The study ran its PCR with 60 Vbeta and 13 Jbeta primers. This table comes from immunoSEQ multiplex PCR, and its TCRdb copy is limited to in-frame clones, with some not included. The sample yields about 200,000 clones, just over 75% seen once. The material sequenced was PBMCs. All receptors come from a man aged 30 to 39 in good health and CMV-seronegative.

V is TRBV11-2 and J is TRBJ2-1; tentatively, D is TRBD2 (6 bases). Germline assignment: CDR1 SGHAT and CDR2 FQNNGV. CDR3 length equals 14 residues. Trimming removed 4 bases at V and 9 bases at J, with 16 bases between. CDR3 nucleotide sequence: TGTGCCAGCAGCTCCAGTAGGAGGGTCGTTGAGCAGTTCTTC. It is translated as CASSSSRRVVEQFF.

The CDR3 DNA sequence: TGTGCCAGCAGTTTATCTCCACTCACAGATACGCAGTATTTT. This sequence encodes CASSLSPLTDTQYF. The chain couples TRBV27 to TRBJ2-3; no definite D call. This CDR3 contains 14 residues. Germline values: CDR1 MNHEY, CDR2 SMNVEV (reference sequence). V lost 0 bases, J lost 2 bases, and 6 bases lay in between.

The J gene is TRBJ1-1, the V gene TRBV18; no firm D call. The CDR3 runs to 15 residues. The ends were cut back, 5 bases at V and 3 bases at J, with 16 bases in the middle. Germline values: CDR1 KGHSH, CDR2 LQKENI. CDR3 DNA: TGTGCCAGCTCATTTTATGTGGGGAGCGACACTGAAGCTTTCTTT. Translating it yields CASSFYVGSDTEAFF.

This sequence joins TRBV5-1 and TRBJ2-5, with 7 positions matching TRBD2. The trim removed 4 bases at V and 5 bases at J, leaving 8 bases unmatched. This CDR3 comprises 14 residues. Per the germline V gene, CDR1 is SGHRS and CDR2 is YFSETQ. The DNA of the CDR3 is TGCGCCAGCAGCCCGTTGACTAGCAGGGAGACCCAGTACTTC. It translates to CASSPLTSRETQYF.

This sequence joins TRBV21-1 and TRBJ2-7; the table's D call of TRBD1 was not tested on the DNA. TRBV21-1 has pseudogene status. CDR3 length: 14 residues. The CDR3 spells CASRLPGQLCEQYF. The CDR3 region has the DNA TGTGCCAGCAGATTACCGGGACAGCTATGCGAGCAGTACTTC.

This chain uses TRBV5-4 with TRBJ2-2, with TRBD1 matching over 7 bases. Germline lookup yields CDR1 SGHNT and CDR2 YYREEE (reference sequence). The V segment lost 5 bases and the J segment 7 bases; nucleotides outside the gene matches: 8. The CDR3 consists of 14 residues. CDR3 DNA sequence: TGTGCCAGCAGTAAAGGGGGCGAGGGCGGGGAGCTGTTTTTT. Translated: CASSKGGEGGELFF.

The CDR3 spells CASSKQVYYGYTF. DNA for the CDR3: TGTGCCAGCAGTAAACAGGTCTACTATGGCTACACCTTC. The rearrangement links TRBV6-1 to TRBJ1-2, with D maybe TRBD1 (5 bases). With 5 bases removed from V and 3 bases from J, the gap between germline ends came to 10 bases. CDR1 and CDR2 from the germline V gene are MNHNS and SASEGT. The CDR3 sequence is 13 residues long.

This sequence joins TRBV10-3 and TRBJ2-7; D is possibly TRBD2 (6 bases). V dropped 4 bases and J dropped 4 bases, with 20 bases sitting between them. Germline CDR1 reads ENHRY; CDR2 reads SYGVKD. The CDR3 spans 16 residues. The CDR3 here is CAISGRRDVSGYEQYF. CDR3 bases: TGTGCCATCAGTGGTCGGAGGGACGTTAGTGGTTACGAGCAGTACTTC.

V and J are TRBV28 and TRBJ1-1; D may be TRBD1 (6 bases). V was clipped by 9 bases and J by 2 bases, with 16 bases between them. The CDR3 has 14 residues. Germline V gene lookup returns CDR1 MDHEN and CDR2 SYDVKM. The CDR3 DNA reads as TGTGCCAGTTATCCAGGGGAGGGTAACACTGAAGCTTTCTTT. As protein: CASYPGEGNTEAFF. Full variable domain (missing parts from reference TRBV28 and TRBJ1-1): DVKVTQSSRYLVKRTGEKVFLECVQDMDHENMFWYRQDPGLGLRLIYFSYDVKMKEKGDIPEGYSVSREKKERFSLILESASTNQTSMYLCASYPGEGNTEAFFGQGTRLTVV.